This entry lists 22 T cell receptor beta chains sequenced from one sample in a study of CD8 T cells in ankylosing spondylitis. TCRdb re-analysed the 5' RACE reads in MiXCR, keeping a single row per CDR3 protein. The sample carries 150,000 to 200,000 distinct CDR3 sequences, about 17% recorded once. Specimen: blood, either unsorted or a sorted T cell fraction (not recorded which). The source of these receptors is a male donor with ankylosing spondylitis or in good health (not recorded which).

This chain uses TRBV5-1 with TRBJ1-4, with D uncertain. Trimming removed 4 bases from V and 7 bases from J, with 8 bases in between. CDR3 length: 12 residues. Germline V lookup: CDR1 SGHRS, CDR2 YFSETQ. The DNA for the CDR3 is TGCGCCAGCAGCCCCGAAGGTGAAAAACTGTTTTTT. Amino acid sequence: CASSPEGEKLFF.

This clonotype was detected ten times or more. CDR3 in DNA: TGCAGTGCCAGGACAGGGGTAGGGGCGTACACTGAAGCTTTCTTT. This gives the protein CSARTGVGAYTEAFF. The chain joins TRBV20-1 to TRBJ1-1; 9 bases match TRBD1. Germline CDR1 and CDR2: DFQATT and SNEGSKA (reference sequence). Germline trimming cut 6 bases from V and 3 bases from J; bases unmatched to any gene: 11. There are 15 residues in the CDR3.

This clonotype appeared a few times. This sequence joins TRBV10-1 and TRBJ2-1; D may match TRBD1 or TRBD2 (7 bases each). V was cut by 5 bases and J by 4 bases, with 15 bases left in between. Germline lookup yields CDR1 WNHNN and CDR2 SYGVQD (reference sequence). This CDR3 contains 15 residues. The chain's CDR3 is CASSPNRGGYNEQFF. The DNA for the CDR3 is TGCGCCAGCAGTCCGAACAGGGGAGGGTACAATGAGCAGTTCTTC.

The chain employs TRBV20-1 and TRBJ2-1, with D possibly being TRBD1 (6 bases). The CDR3 runs to 16 residues. Trimming removed 0 bases at V and 3 bases at J, with 15 bases between. Germline V gene data show CDR1 as DFQATT and CDR2 as SNEGSKA (reference sequence). This CDR3 reads CSAREAGVSFYNEQFF. Written as DNA, the CDR3 is TGCAGTGCTAGAGAGGCAGGGGTCAGCTTCTACAATGAGCAGTTCTTC.

Comments on this clonotype: This may stem from a read error, because a much larger clone lies one nucleotide away. The chain combines TRBV5-1 with TRBJ2-1; TRBD1 aligns across 11 bases. The CDR3 spans 18 residues. Germline V gene sequence: CDR1 SGHRS, CDR2 YFSETQ. The CDR3 is CASSIGTGGSSSYDEQFF. The CDR3 DNA reads as TGCGCCAGCAGCATCGGGACAGGGGGTTCGAGCTCCTACGATGAGCAGTTCTTC.

The chain employs TRBV12-3 or TRBV12-4 and TRBJ1-1, with 7 bases fitting TRBD1. The V and J ends lost 1 base and 1 base, in that order; junction bases with no gene match: 12. The CDR3 totals 18 residues. CDR3 loop: CASSLEVHRGSENTEAFF. Written as DNA, the CDR3 is TGTGCCAGCAGTTTAGAAGTACACAGGGGTTCGGAGAACACTGAAGCTTTCTTT.

This chain links TRBV12-3 or TRBV12-4 with TRBJ1-2; tentative D call: TRBD1 (5 bases). Trimming removed 10 bases at V and 4 bases at J, with 19 bases between. This CDR3 is 14 amino acids long. CDR3 region: CAINLAGGGYGYTF. CDR3 in DNA: TGTGCCATCAACCTTGCCGGGGGTGGCTATGGCTACACCTTC.

The chain couples TRBV28 to TRBJ1-5; D is perhaps TRBD1 (6 bases). Germline CDR1 MDHEN, CDR2 SYDVKM. CDR3 size: 15 residues. V was pared by 5 bases and J by 1 base, with 12 bases between. The CDR3 DNA sequence: TGTGCCAGCAGTCCGCACAGGGCCAGCAATCAGCCCCAGCATTTT. Protein: CASSPHRASNQPQHF.

The sample holds many counts of this clonotype. The chain uses TRBV7-2 and TRBJ2-7; D unclear. The CDR3 length is 12 residues. Germline values: CDR1 SGHTA, CDR2 FQGNSA. Trimming removed 4 bases from V and 0 bases from J, with 4 bases in between. This chain's CDR3 is CASSSNSYEQYF. Here the CDR3 DNA reads TGTGCCAGCAGCTCGAACTCCTACGAGCAGTACTTC.

This clonotype showed up just a few times. The chain recombines TRBV6-2 or TRBV6-3 with TRBJ2-2, with D unresolved. This CDR3 comprises 13 residues. Germline V gene sequence: CDR1 MNHEY, CDR2 SVGEGT. Trimming cost V 5 bases and J 6 bases, with 10 bases left between them. CDR3 sequence reads: CASSPTTAGELFF. CDR3 coding DNA: TGTGCCAGCAGTCCGACGACCGCCGGGGAGCTGTTTTTT.

This clonotype came up a few times. The rearrangement links TRBV6-5 to TRBJ1-1; 7 bases align to TRBD1. Per the germline V gene, CDR1 is MNHEY and CDR2 is SVGAGI. With V trimmed by 4 bases and J by 1 base, 9 bases remained unmatched. This CDR3 spans 16 amino acids. In nucleotides, the CDR3 is TGTGCCAGCAGTTTTACAGGGGTGAGGGGGAACACTGAAGCTTTCTTT. Translation gives CASSFTGVRGNTEAFF.

There are a few counts of this clonotype. The genes are TRBV5-1 and TRBJ2-7; TRBD1 aligns across 10 bases. The CDR3 runs 15 residues. Germline lookup yields CDR1 SGHRS and CDR2 YFSETQ. V shed 8 bases, J shed 4 bases, and the junction held 12 bases outside the gene matches. CDR3 nucleotide sequence: TGCGCCAGGGGGGGAAAGACAGGGGGCATATACGAGCAGTACTTC. Translating gives CARGGKTGGIYEQYF.

This clonotype occurred many times. V and J are TRBV12-3 or TRBV12-4 and TRBJ1-4; 9 bases map to TRBD1. This CDR3 is built from 13 residues. The trim removed 6 bases at V and 7 bases at J, leaving 3 bases unmatched. CDR3 sequence reads: CASSTGGREKLFF. The CDR3 region has the DNA TGTGCCAGCAGCACAGGGGGCCGTGAAAAACTGTTTTTT.

There are a few counts of this clonotype. The V call is TRBV2, the J call TRBJ2-5, with D tentatively TRBD2 (5 bases). Trimming took off 6 bases at V and 4 bases at J, with 15 bases between the two ends. The germline V gene has CDR1 SNHLY and CDR2 FYNNEI. This CDR3 is built from 14 residues. The CDR3 DNA sequence: TGTGCCAGCAGCGATCCAGGAGGCACAGAGACCCAGTACTTC. It yields the protein CASSDPGGTETQYF.

This clonotype was seen more than once but under ten times. CDR3 protein: CASSHDRGYYNEQFF. Written as DNA, the CDR3 is TGTGCCAGCAGCCACGATAGGGGGTACTACAATGAGCAGTTCTTC. The V and J genes are TRBV7-9 and TRBJ2-1, with a weak D call TRBD1 (6 bases). This CDR3 has 15 residues. Trimming took 5 bases from V and 3 from J, leaving 14 bases between them. CDR1 SEHNR and CDR2 FQNEAQ come from the germline V gene (reference sequence).

This clonotype was observed a handful of times. V is TRBV10-3 and J is TRBJ2-2, with D possibly matching TRBD2 (7 bases). Trimming took off 3 bases at V and 6 bases at J, with 17 bases between the two ends. The CDR3 length is 16 residues. Per germline, CDR1 ENHRY and CDR2 SYGVKD. CDR3 DNA: TGTGCCATCAGTGAACTGGGCGGGGGCGAGGCCGGGGAGCTGTTTTTT. It is translated as CAISELGGGEAGELFF.

This clonotype was seen at least ten times. J is TRBJ2-2 and V is TRBV9; D is unresolved. CDR1 and CDR2 from the germline V gene are SGDLS and YYNGEE. V dropped 0 bases and J dropped 0 bases, with 3 bases sitting between them. The CDR3 sequence is 14 residues long. The CDR3, as DNA: TGTGCCAGCAGCGTAGGGACGAACACCGGGGAGCTGTTTTTT. It specifies CASSVGTNTGELFF.

This clonotype was seen a handful of times. A much bigger clone sits one base away, suggesting this may be a read error. This rearrangement joins TRBV6-1 to TRBJ1-5; no clear D gene. CDR1 and CDR2 from the germline V gene are MNHNS and SASEGT. The length of the CDR3 is 13 residues. V was clipped by 6 bases and J by 7 bases, with 13 bases between them. CDR3 protein: CASRETSRQPQHF. DNA of the CDR3: TGTGCCAGCAGGGAGACATCACGGCAGCCCCAGCATTTT.

This clonotype was counted ten times or more. The V call is TRBV24-1, the J call TRBJ2-2; 10 bases fit TRBD2. V was pared by 3 bases and J by 7 bases, with 7 bases of the junction left unmatched. CDR1 and CDR2 (germline): KGHDR, SFDVKD. The CDR3 runs to 16 residues. The CDR3 sequence is CATSDPTSGTIGELFF. For the CDR3, the DNA is TGTGCCACCAGTGATCCTACTAGCGGGACTATCGGGGAGCTGTTTTTT.

For this clonotype: Just one base apart from a much larger clone, this may be a read error. The chain uses TRBV20-1 and TRBJ2-3; D is tentatively TRBD1 or TRBD2 (6 bases each). Trimming took 0 bases from V and 4 from J, leaving 17 bases between them. This CDR3 comprises 16 residues. CDR1 DFQATT and CDR2 SNEGSKA come from the germline V gene (reference sequence). The CDR3 DNA follows: TGCAGTGCTAGAGATTTCCTAGGGGGGTGGTCAGATACGCAGTATTTT. Its protein is CSARDFLGGWSDTQYF.

This chain connects TRBV6-4 to TRBJ2-2; D gene unclear. This CDR3 is built from 15 residues. The V gene's germline CDR1 is MRHNA and CDR2 SNTAGT. The V end was cut by 0 bases, the J end by 9 bases, with 14 bases between. The CDR3 DNA sequence: TGTGCCAGCAGTGACTCCTGGGGTACCGCGAGGGAGCTGTTTTTT. As protein: CASSDSWGTARELFF.

The sample holds many counts of this clonotype. The J gene is TRBJ2-7, the V gene TRBV12-3 or TRBV12-4, with 7 bases that match TRBD2. The CDR3 has 13 amino acids. Losses at the gene ends were 2 bases for V and 3 bases for J; bases not matched to a gene: 1. The CDR3 DNA reads TGTGCCAGCAGTTTATCGGGGGGCTACGAGCAGTACTTC. This translates into CASSLSGGYEQYF.